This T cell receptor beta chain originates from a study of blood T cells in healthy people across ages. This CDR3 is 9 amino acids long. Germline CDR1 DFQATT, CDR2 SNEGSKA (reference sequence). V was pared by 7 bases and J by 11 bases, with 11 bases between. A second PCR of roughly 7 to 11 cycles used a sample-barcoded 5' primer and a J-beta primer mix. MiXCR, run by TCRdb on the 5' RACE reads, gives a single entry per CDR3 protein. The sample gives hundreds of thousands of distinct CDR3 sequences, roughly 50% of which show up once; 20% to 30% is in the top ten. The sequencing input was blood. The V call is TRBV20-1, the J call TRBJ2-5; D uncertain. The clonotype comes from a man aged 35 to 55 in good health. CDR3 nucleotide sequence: TGCAGTGTTCGCAATGAGCAGTACTTC. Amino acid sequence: CSVRNEQYF.